This T cell receptor (beta chain) is drawn from a study of cytomegalovirus exposure and HLA in healthy donors. On this clone: Its antigen is still unknown.

General study points: It was reported that TCR beta sequences correctly inferred the HLA-A and HLA-B alleles for most subjects. Some V segments, TRBV6-2 and TRBV6-3 among them, were indistinguishable and were therefore excluded.

The V gene's germline CDR1 is SEHNR and CDR2 FQNEAQ (reference sequence). The trim removed 1 base at V and 4 bases at J, leaving 5 bases unmatched. The CDR3 extends over 15 amino acids. Primers included in the PCR were 60 Vbeta and 13 Jbeta primers. The repertoire was sequenced with immunoSEQ multiplex PCR; TCRdb's copy has only in-frame clones and lacks some. Its clone listing holds 55,000 to 70,000 clones. V gene TRBV7-9 combines with J gene TRBJ2-7, with 9 positions matching TRBD2. This TCR was recovered from a female donor in good health and CMV-seropositive. Input material: PBMCs. The CDR3 nucleotides read TGTGCCAGCAGCTTAGGGGATAGCGGGAGATACGAGCAGTACTTC. Encoded protein: CASSLGDSGRYEQYF.